This T cell receptor (beta chain) was recorded in a study of a mutant IDH1 vaccine in newly diagnosed glioma. Overall study context: Radiotherapy, temozolomide, or both had been given previously, and both were given to most.

Libraries were prepared by immunoSEQ multiplex PCR; TCRdb keeps only in-frame clonotypes and omits some of them. The table records 50,000 to 85,000 clones, roughly 84% of them present only once. With regard to this clone: Its antigen remains unknown.

Trimming took 4 bases from V and 2 from J, leaving 15 bases between them. The CDR3 has 15 amino acids. Germline V gene lookup returns CDR1 SNHLY and CDR2 FYNNEI. As for time point: week 23, last vaccination. It was 300 ug of mutant IDH1 20-mer peptide that made up each vaccine dose, given with topical imiquimod. The origin of this receptor is a man between 18 and 29 years old with glioma. Material: PBMCs, obtained from a glioma patient whose treatment included an IDH1 peptide vaccine. The chain links TRBV2 to TRBJ2-7, with TRBD1 as a possible D gene (6 bases). In DNA form, the CDR3 reads TGTGCCAGCAGTGGGGACATCCTCTCGCCCTACGAGCAGTACTTC. Encoded protein: CASSGDILSPYEQYF.